This T cell receptor (beta chain) came from a study of cytomegalovirus exposure and HLA in healthy donors. The donors were part of the roughly 120-subject validation cohort, which stood apart from the approximately 700-subject first cohort. Study-level findings and limits: There were some public TCRs occurring in many donors, but most TCR sequences were rare. Researchers counted around 150 TCR beta chains as cytomegalovirus-associated. One later analysis, an examination of the roughly 110 validation repertoires, found that first-cohort TCR clusters tended to co-occur in them.

A note on this clone: Its antigen is unidentified.

Sequenced by immunoSEQ multiplex PCR; TCRdb stores in-frame clones only, minus some. This table has roughly 300,000 clones, 87% appearing once. This TCR derives from a woman between 25 and 40 years old in good health and CMV-seropositive. Sequencing input: PBMCs.

The CDR3 protein is CSVASGSYYNEQFF. The CDR3 coding sequence is TGCAGCGTAGCCAGCGGGAGTTACTACAATGAGCAGTTCTTC. This sequence joins TRBV29-1 and TRBJ2-1; 8 bases match TRBD2. V gave up 6 bases and J gave up 3 bases; unmatched junction bases: 7. Looked up from germline, CDR1 is SQVTM and CDR2 is ANQGSEA. The CDR3 consists of 14 residues.